Sequencing of this T cell receptor (beta chain) was carried out in a study of blood T cell repertoires in COVID-19. Study-wide context: Samples came from the United States, Italy and Spain, spanning acute and convalescent COVID-19. The cDNA or gDNA used as material had been derived from T cells, B-cell-depleted T cells, or PBMCs.

The V and J ends lost 5 bases and 0 bases, in that order; junction bases with no gene match: 7. Per the germline V gene, CDR1 is LGHNT and CDR2 is FRNRAP. The CDR3 totals 16 residues. The table lists this clone with a few counts. In the study's own analysis: By means of reference gene primer amplification, nucleated cell counts were estimated. Measured with immunoSEQ multiplex PCR; TCRdb has only the in-frame clones, and not every one. The D gene and trimming were derived from the DNA, and the V and J assignments and clone size from that table. The sample has 95,000 to 150,000 clones, around 80% seen once.

The chain recombines TRBV12-5 with TRBJ2-3; 8 nucleotides match TRBD2. The receptor comes from a man aged 55 to 69 with active or convalescent COVID-19. Sequencing used peripheral blood. The CDR3 is CASGKEAGVSTDTQYF. The CDR3 nucleotides read TGTGCTAGTGGTAAGGAAGCGGGAGTTAGCACAGATACGCAGTATTTT.